One sample yielded the 17 T cell receptor beta chains listed below, sequenced in a study of T cells in Graves' hyperthyroidism and ophthalmopathy. Authors of the study amplified TCR beta CDR3 regions from RNA transcripts. When the TCR CDR3 underwent first-round RT-PCR, the HTBI primer set was used. TCRdb used MiXCR to reprocess the multiplex PCR reads, holding one entry per CDR3 protein. The data hold about 710,000 distinct CDR3 sequences, with about a sixth observed a single time. Sequences were obtained from blood. The receptors were gathered from a man aged 18 to 29 with Graves' hyperthyroidism.

This clonotype was counted only a few times. CDR3 sequence reads: CASSLWGVEAFF. CDR3 DNA sequence: TGTGCCAGCAGTTTGTGGGGGGTAGAAGCTTTCTTT. The genes are TRBV28 and TRBJ1-1; D perhaps matches TRBD1 (5 bases). The V gene lost 3 bases and the J gene lost 8 bases, with 10 bases spanning the gap. The germline V gene encodes CDR1 MDHEN and CDR2 SYDVKM. The CDR3 is 12 residues long.

This clonotype came up a few times. This rearrangement joins TRBV9 to TRBJ1-1; D is ambiguous. The length of the CDR3 is 13 residues. V lost 2 bases and J 3 bases, leaving 8 bases between the germline ends. Germline V lookup: CDR1 SGDLS, CDR2 YYNGEE. The CDR3: CASSVAPDTEAFF. CDR3 nucleotides: TGTGCCAGCAGCGTCGCTCCGGACACTGAAGCTTTCTTT.

This clonotype was seen more than once but under ten times. J is TRBJ2-5 and V is TRBV24-1; D is unresolved. The V gene lost 9 bases and the J gene lost 4 bases, with 14 bases spanning the gap. Looked up from germline, CDR1 is KGHDR and CDR2 is SFDVKD. The CDR3 is 13 residues long. The CDR3 DNA follows: TGTGCCACCCAGCCGGAAATGGGAGAGACCCAGTACTTC. The encoded protein is CATQPEMGETQYF.

This clonotype was counted a few times. The CDR3 DNA follows: TGTGCCAGCAGCCAAGATCGTCTAACATACAATGAGCAGTTCTTC. It encodes CASSQDRLTYNEQFF. The chain carries TRBV3-1 and TRBJ2-1; D is undetermined. In germline, CDR1 is LGHDT, CDR2 YNNKEL (reference sequence). V gave up 0 bases and J gave up 4 bases, with 10 bases separating them. CDR3 length: 15 amino acids.

This clonotype was seen only a few times. The chain recombines TRBV25-1 with TRBJ2-1; 8 nucleotides agree with TRBD1. Germline values: CDR1 MGHDK, CDR2 SYGVNS. The CDR3 sequence is 19 residues long. With 4 bases clipped from V and 0 bases from J, the junction kept 14 bases outside the gene matches. The CDR3 sequence: CASSGRGQGLLRSYNEQFF. The CDR3 bases are TGTGCCAGCAGTGGCCGAGGACAGGGTTTATTGCGCTCCTACAATGAGCAGTTCTTC.

This clonotype has just a few counts. The chain is built from TRBV9 and TRBJ2-5; either TRBD1 or TRBD2 may supply D (5 bases each). V was shortened by 0 bases and J by 5 bases, with 11 bases between the two germline ends. CDR3 length equals 14 residues. Germline V gene lookup returns CDR1 SGDLS and CDR2 YYNGEE. CDR3 region: CASSVGGLTETQYF. CDR3 bases: TGTGCCAGCAGCGTAGGGGGGTTGACTGAGACCCAGTACTTC.

This clonotype came up many times. CDR3 nucleotide sequence: TGTGCCAGCAGCCGGGTGGCCGGGGAGCTGTTTTTT. Encoded protein: CASSRVAGELFF. The chain links TRBV11-2 to TRBJ2-2; D gene ambiguous. The CDR3 has 12 amino acids. V was trimmed by 5 bases and J by 6 bases, leaving 7 bases between them. Germline V CDR1 and CDR2: SGHAT, FQNNGV.

This clonotype was counted at least ten times. J is TRBJ2-3 and V is TRBV7-2, with 12 bases matching TRBD2. Germline CDR1 is SGHTA and CDR2 is FQGNSA. There are 14 residues in the CDR3. J lost 6 bases, V lost 5 bases, and 3 bases had no gene match. The CDR3 bases are TGTGCCAGCAGCAGGACTAGCGGGACGGATACGCAGTATTTT. Residues: CASSRTSGTDTQYF. The full variable domain, in which reference TRBV7-2 and TRBJ2-3 provide the parts outside the CDR3, is GAGVSQSPSNKVTEKGKDVELRCDPISGHTALYWYRQSLGQGLEFLIYFQGNSAPDKSGLPSDRFSAERTGGSVSTLTIQRTQQEDSAVYLCASSRTSGTDTQYFGPGTRLTVL.

This clonotype was recorded many times. The chain couples TRBV2 to TRBJ2-5; maybe TRBD2 (5 bases). The CDR3 runs to 13 residues. Trimming left V 6 bases short and J 3 bases short, with 11 bases between. Per the germline V gene, CDR1 is SNHLY and CDR2 is FYNNEI. In DNA, the CDR3 is TGTGCCAGCAGCAGTCCGGGAAAAGAGACCCAGTACTTC. Its protein product is CASSSPGKETQYF.

The sample holds a few counts of this clonotype. The chain joins TRBV28 to TRBJ2-7, with TRBD2 matching 8 bases. CDR3 length: 16 amino acids. Per the germline V gene, CDR1 is MDHEN and CDR2 is SYDVKM. V shed 1 base, J shed 3 bases, and the junction held 8 bases outside the gene matches. CDR3 residues: CASSLFTGGPVYEQYF. Here the CDR3 DNA reads TGTGCCAGCAGTTTATTTACGGGAGGGCCAGTCTACGAGCAGTACTTC. Full variable domain (rest looked up from reference TRBV28 and TRBJ2-7): DVKVTQSSRYLVKRTGEKVFLECVQDMDHENMFWYRQDPGLGLRLIYFSYDVKMKEKGDIPEGYSVSREKKERFSLILESASTNQTSMYLCASSLFTGGPVYEQYFGPGTRLTVT.

This clonotype was observed many times. The chain joins TRBV28 to TRBJ1-5; the match to TRBD1 covers 8 bases. V shed 11 bases, J shed 5 bases, and the junction held 5 bases outside the gene matches. Germline CDR1 and CDR2: MDHEN and SYDVKM. This CDR3 spans 12 amino acids. CDR3 protein: CAGRTGYQPQHF. DNA for the CDR3: TGTGCCGGGAGGACAGGGTATCAGCCCCAGCATTTT. Together with reference TRBV28 and TRBJ1-5, the CDR3 gives the full variable domain: DVKVTQSSRYLVKRTGEKVFLECVQDMDHENMFWYRQDPGLGLRLIYFSYDVKMKEKGDIPEGYSVSREKKERFSLILESASTNQTSMYLCAGRTGYQPQHFGDGTRLSIL.

This chain's CDR3 is CASTAGGGGYGYTF. CDR3 sequence (DNA): TGTGCCAGCACCGCTGGAGGGGGGGGATATGGCTACACCTTC. The chain has TRBV28 and TRBJ1-2; weak D call: TRBD1 (6 bases). The CDR3 runs 14 residues. V lost 7 bases and J 5 bases, leaving 17 bases between the germline ends. Germline loops: CDR1 MDHEN, CDR2 SYDVKM.

In DNA form, the CDR3 reads TGCGCCAGCAGCCAAGCGGACTTAAACGAGCAGTACTTC. This sequence encodes CASSQADLNEQYF. This chain links TRBV4-1 with TRBJ2-7, with D maybe TRBD2 (5 bases). Germline CDR1 MGHRA, CDR2 YSYEKL. CDR3 size: 13 residues. V was pared by 1 base and J by 5 bases, with 9 bases between.

CDR3 sequence (DNA): TGTGCCAGCAGCCCAGGGGTGGGTTCCTTCTACGAGCAGTACTTC. This codes for CASSPGVGSFYEQYF. The chain employs TRBV4-2 and TRBJ2-7; tentative D call: TRBD1 (6 bases). This CDR3 is built from 15 residues. Germline CDR1 is LGHNA and CDR2 is YNFKEQ. With 4 bases removed from V and 3 bases from J, the gap between germline ends came to 16 bases.

This chain connects TRBV5-1 to TRBJ2-7; D is perhaps TRBD2 (5 bases). V lost 0 bases to trimming and J lost 4 bases, with 20 bases between them. The CDR3 extends over 17 amino acids. The germline gives CDR1 SGHRS, CDR2 YFSETQ. CDR3: CASSLGHRGPFTYEQYF. The DNA for the CDR3 is TGCGCCAGCAGCTTGGGTCACCGCGGGCCCTTTACTTACGAGCAGTACTTC. The complete variable domain, with remaining parts taken from reference TRBV5-1 and TRBJ2-7, reads KAGVTQTPRYLIKTRGQQVTLSCSPISGHRSVSWYQQTPGQGLQFLFEYFSETQRNKGNFPGRFSGRQFSNSRSEMNVSTLELGDSALYLCASSLGHRGPFTYEQYFGPGTRLTVT.

As to this clonotype: A much larger clone lies one base from this, so it may be a read error. The chain uses TRBV11-2 and TRBJ2-7; 7 bases line up with TRBD2. CDR3 size: 14 residues. Per the germline V gene, CDR1 is SGHAT and CDR2 is FQNNGV. CDR3 residues: CAGSLPSGKYEQYF. The CDR3 DNA sequence: TGTGCCGGCAGCTTACCCAGCGGGAAGTACGAGCAGTACTTC.

This clonotype was detected only a few times. V usage is TRBV24-1 and J usage is TRBJ1-1; the D gene is possibly TRBD1 (5 bases). Germline assignment: CDR1 KGHDR and CDR2 SFDVKD. Trimming pared 6 bases from V and 2 bases from J, leaving 9 bases between. The CDR3 totals 13 residues. The CDR3 reads CATSLGDNTEAFF. The DNA for the CDR3 is TGTGCCACCAGTCTAGGGGATAACACTGAAGCTTTCTTT.